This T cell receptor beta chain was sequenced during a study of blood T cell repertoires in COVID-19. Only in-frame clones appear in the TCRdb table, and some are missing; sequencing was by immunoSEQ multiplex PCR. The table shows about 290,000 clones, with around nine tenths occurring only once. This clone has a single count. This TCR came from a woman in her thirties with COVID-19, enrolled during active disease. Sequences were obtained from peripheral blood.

Written as DNA, the CDR3 is TGTGCCAGCAGCCAATTTTCTTCAGATACGCAGTATTTT. Translated: CASSQFSSDTQYF. The chain carries TRBV3-1 (or the pseudogene TRBV3-2) and TRBJ2-3, with D unresolved. Germline CDR1 and CDR2: LGHDT and YNNKEL (reference sequence). With 2 bases removed from V and 4 bases from J, the gap between germline ends came to 7 bases. This CDR3 region has 13 residues.